This TCR beta chain is drawn from a study of T cells in women clearing cervical HPV infection. General observations from the study: Repertoire richness, not evenness, was significantly elevated in CIN3+ cases versus controls.

TCRdb's table, derived via immunoSEQ multiplex PCR, lists solely in-frame clones and lacks some. Seen in this sample are about 36,000 clones; the ten most common clones hold around 1.7%. A word on this clone: The antigen remains unidentified. The CDR3 end is not reached by the read, which stops 3 residues before it; the germline J gene fills it in.

The CDR3 consists of 16 residues. Germline V gene sequence: CDR1 MGHRA, CDR2 YSYEKL. Sequences were obtained from blood buffy coat. This chain uses TRBV4-1 with TRBJ1-1, with TRBD1 matching 11 bases. The receptor was derived from a woman between 18 and 69 years old with a cervical HPV16 infection that either progressed to CIN3+ or cleared (not recorded which). The covered CDR3 bases are TGCGCCAGCAGCCACCGGGACAGGGACAGGGGGTCGGGG. Residues: CASSHRDRDRGSG. The full-length CDR3 reads as CASSHRDRDRGSGAFF.